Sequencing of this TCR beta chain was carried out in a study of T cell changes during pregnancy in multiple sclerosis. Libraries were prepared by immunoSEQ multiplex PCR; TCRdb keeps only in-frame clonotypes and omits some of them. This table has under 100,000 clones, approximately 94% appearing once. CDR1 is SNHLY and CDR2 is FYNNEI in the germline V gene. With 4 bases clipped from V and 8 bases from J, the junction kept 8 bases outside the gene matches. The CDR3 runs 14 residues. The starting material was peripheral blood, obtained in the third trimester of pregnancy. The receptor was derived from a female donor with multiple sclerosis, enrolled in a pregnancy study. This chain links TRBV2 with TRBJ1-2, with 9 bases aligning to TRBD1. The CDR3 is CASSGPGQGYGYTF. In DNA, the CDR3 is TGTGCCAGCAGTGGGCCGGGACAGGGCTACGGCTACACCTTC.